This is a list of T cell receptor beta chains from one sample in a study of T cells after yellow fever vaccination. Each CDR3 protein gets one entry after TCRdb re-called the 5' RACE reads with MiXCR. The sample has some 420,000 distinct CDR3 sequences; around 20% are singletons. This specimen consisted of PBMCs, obtained before the yellow fever booster vaccination. The receptors were gathered from a man aged 18 to 30 who received the YFV17D yellow fever vaccine. The CDR3 runs from the conserved cysteine through the conserved F or W. D genes are given only for firm matches. A clone size is listed for some rows: how often the clone was seen (once, few, many), or a class if it is expanded.

D: TRBD1; J: TRBJ2-3; V: TRBV10-3; size: .; CDR3: CASQGAPTDTQYF; DNA: TGTGCCAGCCAGGGGGCTCCCACGGATACGCAGTATTTT
D: TRBD1; J: TRBJ2-3; V: TRBV10-3; size: few; CDR3: CAITADRASTDTQYF; DNA: TGTGCCATCACTGCGGACAGGGCTAGCACAGATACGCAGTATTTT
D: .; J: TRBJ2-4; V: TRBV7-3; size: few; CDR3: CASSLTSQGDIQYF; DNA: TGTGCCAGCAGCTTAACGTCCCAAGGGGACATTCAGTACTTC
D: TRBD1; J: TRBJ1-6; V: TRBV9; size: .; CDR3: CASSVEGTGYNSPLHF; DNA: TGTGCCAGCAGCGTCGAAGGGACAGGGTATAATTCACCCCTCCACTTT
D: TRBD1; J: TRBJ1-5; V: TRBV6-5; size: .; CDR3: CATGQSNQPQHF; DNA: TGTGCCACGGGACAGAGCAATCAGCCCCAGCATTTT
D: .; J: TRBJ1-4; V: TRBV7-2; size: few; CDR3: CASSSGQRRGLFF; DNA: TGTGCCAGCAGCTCGGGCCAAAGGAGGGGACTGTTTTTT
D: .; J: TRBJ1-2; V: TRBV7-9; size: few; CDR3: CASSLVGTYGYTF; DNA: TGTGCCAGCAGCTTGGTGGGAACCTATGGCTACACCTTC
D: TRBD1; J: TRBJ2-7; V: TRBV29-1; size: .; CDR3: CSVEGTGRSYEQYF; DNA: TGCAGCGTCGAAGGGACAGGGCGATCCTACGAGCAGTACTTC
D: .; J: TRBJ2-2; V: TRBV5-1; size: .; CDR3: CATREETGELFF; DNA: TGCGCCACCAGGGAAGAGACCGGGGAGCTGTTTTTT
D: .; J: TRBJ2-5; V: TRBV5-1; size: few; CDR3: CASSPNIGVGKTQYF; DNA: TGCGCCAGCAGCCCCAATATTGGGGTAGGGAAGACCCAGTACTTC
D: .; J: TRBJ2-7; V: TRBV5-6; size: many; CDR3: CASSLTGDSYEQYF; DNA: TGTGCCAGCAGCTTGACTGGCGATTCCTACGAGCAGTACTTC
D: TRBD1; J: TRBJ1-6; V: TRBV29-1; size: few; CDR3: CSVKTGRDSPLHF; DNA: TGCAGCGTCAAGACAGGGAGAGATTCACCCCTCCACTTT
D: TRBD2; J: TRBJ2-4; V: TRBV28; size: few; CDR3: CATSGGSQNIQYF; DNA: TGTGCCACCAGCGGGGGTTCCCAAAACATTCAGTACTTC
D: .; J: TRBJ2-1; V: TRBV7-2; size: once; CDR3: CASSWSYNEQFF; DNA: TGTGCCAGCAGTTGGTCCTACAATGAGCAGTTCTTC
D: .; J: TRBJ2-1; V: TRBV20-1; size: .; CDR3: CSARGTTNYNEQFF; DNA: TGCAGTGCTAGGGGGACCACAAACTACAATGAGCAGTTCTTC
D: TRBD1; J: TRBJ1-6; V: TRBV25-1; size: few; CDR3: CASSGGIGDSFNSPLHF; DNA: TGTGCCAGCAGTGGGGGGATCGGGGACAGTTTTAATTCACCCCTCCACTTT
D: TRBD1; J: TRBJ1-1; V: TRBV11-2; size: .; CDR3: CASSLWGRGTGNTEAFF; DNA: TGTGCCAGCAGCTTATGGGGGAGGGGGACAGGGAACACTGAAGCTTTCTTT
D: .; J: TRBJ1-5; V: TRBV7-3; size: many; CDR3: CASSLKGILSNQPQHF; DNA: TGTGCCAGCAGCTTGAAGGGCATCTTGAGCAATCAGCCCCAGCATTTT
D: .; J: TRBJ2-6; V: TRBV20-1; size: few; CDR3: CSARGLGSSGANVLTF; DNA: TGCAGTGCTAGAGGTCTGGGAAGCTCTGGGGCCAACGTCCTGACTTTC
D: .; J: TRBJ2-7; V: TRBV7-3; size: few; CDR3: CASSLSGVESDEQYF; DNA: TGTGCCAGCAGCTTAAGCGGAGTGGAATCGGACGAGCAGTACTTC
D: .; J: TRBJ1-1; V: TRBV4-2; size: .; CDR3: CASSQAARLNAEAFF; DNA: TGTGCCAGCAGCCAAGCTGCCCGGCTGAACGCTGAAGCTTTCTTT
D: .; J: TRBJ2-3; V: TRBV5-1; size: few; CDR3: CASSLLLGLVTDTQYF; DNA: TGCGCCAGCAGCTTGCTCTTGGGGCTGGTCACAGATACGCAGTATTTT
D: TRBD2; J: TRBJ2-5; V: TRBV10-3; size: .; CDR3: CAISESKSGGAQETQYF; DNA: TGTGCCATCAGTGAGTCGAAAAGCGGGGGGGCACAAGAGACCCAGTACTTC
D: TRBD1; J: TRBJ1-2; V: TRBV10-3; size: few; CDR3: CAIRGTDRANYGYTF; DNA: TGTGCCATCAGGGGGACAGATAGGGCTAACTATGGCTACACCTTC
D: TRBD1; J: TRBJ2-7; V: TRBV20-1; size: .; CDR3: CSARTTGVLSYEQYF; DNA: TGCAGTGCTAGAACGACAGGGGTCCTCTCCTACGAGCAGTACTTC
D: .; J: TRBJ1-6; V: TRBV7-2; size: .; CDR3: CASSQRDLRSYNSPLHF; DNA: TGTGCCAGCAGCCAGAGGGACCTCAGGTCCTATAATTCACCCCTCCACTTT